This entry lists 18 T cell receptor beta chains sequenced from one sample in a study of T cells in localized non-small cell lung cancer (dated by TCRdb to between 2020 and 2021). Libraries were built with the immunoSEQ multiplex PCR assay. TCRdb holds this immuneACCESS table with in-frame rearrangements only. Some clones are missing; in checked studies, unresolved V genes explain under half, and the rest has no known cause. The sample table lists about 35,000 clones, around 90% of them with a count of one. 10% to 15% of the sample is held by the ten biggest clonotypes. Specimen: peripheral blood mononuclear cells, collected before any cancer treatment. These receptors were taken from a female donor of 60 years or more with stage II lung adenocarcinoma.

J is TRBJ1-1 and V is TRBV7-3; D unclear. CDR1 is SGHTA, CDR2 FQGTGA, per germline. The CDR3 spans 13 residues. V was shortened by 2 bases and J by 4 bases, with 8 bases between the two germline ends. CDR3 bases: TGTGCCAGCAGCTTAGAGGGAACCACTGAAGCTTTCTTT. It is translated as CASSLEGTTEAFF. Full variable domain (missing parts from reference TRBV7-3 and TRBJ1-1): GAGVSQTPSNKVTEKGKYVELRCDPISGHTALYWYRQSLGQGPEFLIYFQGTGAADDSGLPNDRFFAVRPEGSVSTLKIQRTERGDSAVYLCASSLEGTTEAFFGQGTRLTVV.

CDR3 DNA: TGTGCCACCAGCAGAGATCCAGGTTGGGGGCAAGAGACCCAGTACTTC. Encoded protein: CATSRDPGWGQETQYF. V usage is TRBV15 and J usage is TRBJ2-5; perhaps D is TRBD1 or TRBD2 (5 bases each). CDR3 length equals 16 residues. Germline CDR1 reads LNHNV; CDR2 reads YYDKDF (reference sequence). Trimming cost V 0 bases and J 2 bases, with 13 bases left between them.

The rearrangement links TRBV11-2 to TRBJ1-1; TRBD1 agrees at 7 bases. CDR3 length: 13 residues. Germline V CDR1 and CDR2: SGHAT, FQNNGV. The V and J ends lost 3 bases and 8 bases, in that order; junction bases with no gene match: 6. Here the CDR3 reads CASSFQQGPEAFF. In DNA, the CDR3 is TGTGCCAGCAGCTTCCAACAGGGGCCCGAAGCTTTCTTT.

The J gene is TRBJ2-5, the V gene TRBV7-9, with 8 nucleotides matching TRBD1. Near its end, the DNA agrees better with TRBJ2-7, so the J call may be wrong. CDR3 length: 13 amino acids. Germline V gene sequence: CDR1 SEHNR, CDR2 FQNEAQ (reference sequence). The DNA of the CDR3 is TGTGCCAGCAGCCCGGACAGGGTGAACGAGCAGTACTTC. Its protein product is CASSPDRVNEQYF.

This clone was observed a single time. In nucleotides, the CDR3 is TGTGCCAGCAGCGACCCGGAGAGCCCTAATGAAAAACTGTTTTTT. It translates to CASSDPESPNEKLFF. The chain has TRBV9 and TRBJ1-4; D remains ambiguous. This CDR3 has 15 residues. V shed 3 bases and J shed 3 bases, with 12 bases lying between them. Germline CDR1 and CDR2: SGDLS and YYNGEE.

About this clone itself: At one end the junction does not follow the germline gene, possibly because of a read error. This sequence joins TRBV9 and TRBJ1-2; 7 bases are shared with TRBD1. CDR1 is SGDLS, CDR2 YYNGEE, per germline. The CDR3 consists of 12 residues. The CDR3 coding sequence is TGTGCCAGCAGCGGCGATATCGGACAGGCCTTCTTC. Translation gives CASSGDIGQAFF.

J is TRBJ2-1 and V is TRBV10-3, with D hard to call. V was clipped by 0 bases and J by 0 bases, with 3 bases between them. From germline, CDR1 is ENHRY and CDR2 SYGVKD. The CDR3 totals 14 residues. The CDR3 is CAISESSSYNEQFF. The CDR3 DNA reads TGTGCCATCAGTGAGTCCTCCTCCTACAATGAGCAGTTCTTC.

The chain combines TRBV20-1 with TRBJ2-7; D is unresolved. The CDR3 runs to 11 residues. Germline CDR1 reads DFQATT; CDR2 reads SNEGSKA (reference sequence). The CDR3 sequence: CSSMVSYEQYF. CDR3 nucleotide sequence: TGCAGCTCGATGGTTTCCTACGAGCAGTACTTC.

The J gene is TRBJ2-1, the V gene TRBV7-9; D is uncertain. This CDR3 spans 12 amino acids. V lost 3 bases and J 4 bases, leaving 4 bases between the germline ends. Germline V gives CDR1 SEHNR, CDR2 FQNEAQ (reference sequence). Here the CDR3 reads CASSFEYNEQFF. CDR3 bases: TGTGCCAGCAGCTTTGAATACAATGAGCAGTTCTTC.

V is TRBV11-2 and J is TRBJ2-7; D is uncertain. From germline, CDR1 is SGHAT and CDR2 FQNNGV. Between the trimmed V and J ends, which lost 0 bases and 3 bases, there was a span of 18 bases. The CDR3 has 17 amino acids. The CDR3 loop is CASSLEMGWGYSYEQYF. The DNA of the CDR3 is TGTGCCAGCAGCTTAGAGATGGGATGGGGATATAGCTACGAGCAGTACTTC.

This chain joins TRBV9 and TRBJ2-6, with D tentatively TRBD1 (5 bases). Germline V lookup: CDR1 SGDLS, CDR2 YYNGEE. This CDR3 region has 16 residues. V shed 4 bases and J shed 0 bases, with 11 bases lying between them. The CDR3 DNA is TGTGCCAGCAGCCCACCAGGGAACTCTGGGGCCAACGTCCTGACTTTC. The encoded protein is CASSPPGNSGANVLTF. The whole variable domain, remainder taken from reference TRBV9 and TRBJ2-6, is DSGVTQTPKHLITATGQRVTLRCSPRSGDLSVYWYQQSLDQGLQFLIQYYNGEERAKGNILERFSAQQFPDLHSELNLSSLELGDSALYFCASSPPGNSGANVLTFGAGSRLTVL.

The CDR3 is CASLQIRGNEQFF. The CDR3 DNA follows: TGTGCCAGCCTACAGATCAGGGGGAATGAGCAGTTCTTC. The chain employs TRBV2 and TRBJ2-1, with 7 positions matching TRBD1. The germline V gene has CDR1 SNHLY and CDR2 FYNNEI. There are 13 residues in the CDR3. With V trimmed by 8 bases and J by 7 bases, 8 bases remained unmatched.

The chain carries TRBV5-8 and TRBJ1-1, with D unresolved. With 3 bases removed from V and 1 base from J, the gap between germline ends came to 10 bases. The CDR3 is 14 residues long. Germline V CDR1 and CDR2: SGHTS, YDEGEE. CDR3 sequence reads: CASSWGISNTEAFF. The DNA for the CDR3 is TGTGCCAGCAGCTGGGGTATCTCGAACACTGAAGCTTTCTTT.

This chain links TRBV4-3 with TRBJ1-2; D might be TRBD1 (5 bases). V lost 0 bases and J 2 bases, leaving 10 bases between the germline ends. Germline loops: CDR1 LGHNA, CDR2 YSLEER. This CDR3 region has 15 residues. CDR3 coding DNA: TGCGCCAGCAGCCAAGAGCAGGGTTTCAACTATGGCTACACCTTC. Protein product: CASSQEQGFNYGYTF.

The rearrangement joins TRBV18 to TRBJ2-4, with D possibly matching TRBD1 (6 bases). The germline V gene has CDR1 KGHSH and CDR2 LQKENI. Trimming took off 2 bases at V and 4 bases at J, with 15 bases between the two ends. This CDR3 is built from 16 residues. CDR3 protein: CASSPYTGSSKNIQYF. For the CDR3, the DNA is TGTGCCAGCTCACCATATACAGGGAGTTCTAAAAACATTCAGTACTTC.

The V and J genes are TRBV19 and TRBJ2-2; 7 bases are a match to TRBD2. Germline V gene sequence: CDR1 LNHDA, CDR2 SQIVND (reference sequence). This CDR3 is built from 17 residues. After removal of 11 bases from V and 4 bases from J, the junction contained 19 bases not matched to a gene. CDR3 amino acids: CASYLSGKLVSTGELFF. CDR3 in DNA: TGTGCCTCCTATCTGAGCGGGAAATTAGTAAGCACCGGGGAGCTGTTTTTT.

A single count supports this clone. The rearrangement links TRBV6-5 to TRBJ1-2; a weak D match, TRBD1 (5 bases). V lost 4 bases and J 8 bases, leaving 14 bases between the germline ends. This CDR3 is 13 amino acids long. Germline V CDR1 and CDR2: MNHEY, SVGAGI. The CDR3 DNA is TGTGCCAGCAGTTGGGACCGAACGAGGGGCTACACCTTC. This gives the protein CASSWDRTRGYTF.

The chain combines TRBV27 with TRBJ2-7, with TRBD1 matching over 10 bases. This CDR3 is 15 amino acids long. V trimming: 4 bases; J trimming: 0 bases; junction bases outside the gene matches: 3. Germline CDR1 reads MNHEY; CDR2 reads SMNVEV (reference sequence). The CDR3 loop is CASSSWTGGSYEQYF. CDR3 in DNA: TGTGCCAGCAGTTCTTGGACAGGGGGCTCCTACGAGCAGTACTTC.